These 20 T cell receptor beta chains originate from one sample sequenced in a study of blood T cell repertoires in COVID-19. Generated by immunoSEQ multiplex PCR, the TCRdb table keeps only in-frame clones and is missing some. The table includes a few hundred thousand clones, about 86% detected once. The sample was peripheral blood. These TCRs come from a man in his sixties with acute or convalescent COVID-19.

This clone has just a few counts. The chain links TRBV6-1 to TRBJ2-1, with 8 bases identical to TRBD2. There are 16 residues in the CDR3. V lost 1 base and J lost 10; bases outside the gene matches: 12. Germline loops: CDR1 MNHNS, CDR2 SASEGT. Here the CDR3 reads CASSEGGSGISREQFF. As DNA, the CDR3 is TGTGCCAGCAGTGAAGGGGGTAGCGGGATCTCCCGGGAGCAGTTCTTC.

Comments on this clone: Other DNA sequences in the sample encode the same CDR3. The rearrangement uses TRBV6-5 and TRBJ2-7; TRBD1 aligns across 7 bases. Germline-derived CDR1 and CDR2 are MNHEY and SVGAGI. After removal of 6 bases from V and 0 bases from J, the junction contained 2 bases not matched to a gene. The length of the CDR3 is 13 residues. The CDR3 loop reads CASRRQGSYEQYF. CDR3 bases: TGTGCCAGCAGGAGACAGGGCTCCTACGAGCAGTACTTC.

V gene TRBV18 combines with J gene TRBJ2-7, with TRBD2 matching 10 bases. The trim removed 6 bases at V and 3 bases at J, leaving 8 bases unmatched. CDR3 length equals 15 residues. The germline V gene encodes CDR1 KGHSH and CDR2 LQKENI. The CDR3 nucleotides read TGTGCCAGCTCCTCCGGGACTAGCGCGTTCTACGAGCAGTACTTC. Its protein product is CASSSGTSAFYEQYF.

The chain uses TRBV27 and TRBJ1-2, with 8 nucleotides matching TRBD1. The CDR3 has 15 residues. CDR1 is MNHEY, CDR2 SMNVEV, per germline (reference sequence). Trimming removed 3 bases from V and 5 bases from J; junction bases left unmatched: 8. The CDR3 DNA follows: TGTGCCAGCAGTTTGGGGGACAGGAGAGGGTATGGCTACACCTTC. Its translation: CASSLGDRRGYGYTF.

Only one count was recorded for this clone. V usage is TRBV7-2 and J usage is TRBJ2-5; 7 nucleotides align to TRBD1. The CDR3 is 14 residues long. Trimming removed 3 bases from V and 1 base from J; junction bases left unmatched: 2. Germline CDR1 reads SGHTA; CDR2 reads FQGNSA. DNA for the CDR3: TGTGCCAGCAGCTTTTGGGACAGCCAAGAGACCCAGTACTTC. Amino acids: CASSFWDSQETQYF.

The J gene is TRBJ2-3, the V gene TRBV6-2 or TRBV6-3; 7 nucleotides line up with TRBD2. The V gene end was trimmed by 4 bases and the J gene end by 0 bases; junction bases not matched to a gene: 4. The CDR3 length is 15 residues. Germline loops: CDR1 MNHEY, CDR2 SVGEGT. DNA of the CDR3: TGTGCCAGCAGTTCCACTAGCGTCAGCACAGATACGCAGTATTTT. Encoded protein: CASSSTSVSTDTQYF.

The chain carries TRBV6-5 and TRBJ1-4; TRBD1 matches 9 bases. CDR1 is MNHEY and CDR2 is SVGAGI in the germline V gene. The CDR3 loop spans 14 amino acids. V lost 6 bases, J lost 7 bases, and 6 bases stayed unmatched. The CDR3 spells CASSSTGGVEKLFF. The CDR3 nucleotides are TGTGCCAGCAGCTCTACAGGGGGCGTTGAAAAACTGTTTTTT.

This chain joins TRBV14 and TRBJ1-2, with 12 bases identical to TRBD1. Losses at the gene ends were 0 bases for V and 8 bases for J; bases not matched to a gene: 7. The CDR3 runs 16 residues. Germline lookup yields CDR1 SGHDN and CDR2 FVKESK. The CDR3 sequence is CASSQERGQGAWGYTF. The DNA for the CDR3 is TGTGCCAGCAGCCAAGAAAGGGGACAGGGGGCATGGGGCTACACCTTC.

The chain combines TRBV19 with TRBJ2-2, with 10 nucleotides matching TRBD1. V trimming: 3 bases; J trimming: 7 bases; junction bases outside the gene matches: 11. CDR3 length equals 17 residues. Germline values: CDR1 LNHDA, CDR2 SQIVND (reference sequence). CDR3 sequence: CASSILTGGVRNGELFF. Here the CDR3 DNA reads TGTGCCAGTAGTATTTTGACAGGGGGCGTTCGTAACGGGGAGCTGTTTTTT. The variable domain in full, with the rest retrieved from reference TRBV19 and TRBJ2-2, is DGGITQSPKYLFRKEGQNVTLSCEQNLNHDAMYWYRQDPGQGLRLIYYSQIVNDFQKGDIAEGYSVSREKKESFPLTVTSAQKNPTAFYLCASSILTGGVRNGELFFGEGSRLTVL.

The V gene is TRBV7-3, the J gene TRBJ1-1; tentatively, D is TRBD1 (6 bases). V lost 5 bases, J lost 8 bases, and 15 bases lay in between. The CDR3 runs to 13 residues. Germline V gene sequence: CDR1 SGHTA, CDR2 FQGTGA. CDR3 sequence reads: CASSPGHSTEAFF. The CDR3 nucleotides read TGTGCCAGCAGCCCGGGACATAGTACCGAAGCTTTCTTT.

The genes are TRBV7-9 and TRBJ2-7; 7 positions agree with TRBD1. J lost 1 base, V lost 5 bases, and 11 bases had no gene match. CDR3 length: 16 amino acids. Germline values: CDR1 SEHNR, CDR2 FQNEAQ (reference sequence). As DNA, the CDR3 is TGTGCCAGCAGCCCGACAGGGTTCGTGGATTCCTACGAGCAGTACTTC. The encoded protein is CASSPTGFVDSYEQYF. Full variable domain (rest looked up from reference TRBV7-9 and TRBJ2-7): DTGVSQNPRHKITKRGQNVTFRCDPISEHNRLYWYRQTLGQGPEFLTYFQNEAQLEKSRLLSDRFSAERPKGSFSTLEIQRTEQGDSAMYLCASSPTGFVDSYEQYFGPGTRLTVT.

The chain has TRBV7-6 and TRBJ2-2, with a weak D call TRBD2 (6 bases). The CDR3 totals 15 residues. V lost 6 bases, J lost 7 bases, and 18 bases lay in between. The V gene's germline CDR1 is SGHVS and CDR2 FNYEAQ. CDR3 amino acids: CASSSRRAGVGELFF. The CDR3 nucleotides read TGTGCCAGCAGTTCTAGGAGGGCCGGGGTCGGGGAGCTGTTTTTT.

The rearrangement uses TRBV9 and TRBJ2-5, with D maybe TRBD2 (5 bases). This CDR3 has 16 amino acids. Trimming took off 0 bases at V and 2 bases at J, with 14 bases between the two ends. Germline loops: CDR1 SGDLS, CDR2 YYNGEE. CDR3: CASSVAPRGRQETQYF. In DNA form, the CDR3 reads TGTGCCAGCAGCGTAGCCCCCAGAGGGCGTCAAGAGACCCAGTACTTC. Looking up the rest from reference TRBV9 and TRBJ2-5 gives the full variable domain: DSGVTQTPKHLITATGQRVTLRCSPRSGDLSVYWYQQSLDQGLQFLIQYYNGEERAKGNILERFSAQQFPDLHSELNLSSLELGDSALYFCASSVAPRGRQETQYFGPGTRLLVL.

V usage is TRBV6-1 and J usage is TRBJ1-3, with 7 bases aligning to TRBD1. Germline CDR1 and CDR2: MNHNS and SASEGT. The CDR3 is 16 amino acids. V was pared by 3 bases and J by 2 bases, with 7 bases of the junction left unmatched. CDR3 sequence: CASSDSMTGTGNTIYF. Written as DNA, the CDR3 is TGTGCCAGCAGTGATTCGATGACAGGGACTGGAAACACCATATATTTT.

This clone has more than one count but fewer than ten. V gene TRBV5-1 combines with J gene TRBJ1-1; TRBD1 matches at 8 bases. In germline, CDR1 is SGHRS, CDR2 YFSETQ. The CDR3 consists of 14 residues. V lost 4 bases, J lost 6 bases, and 8 bases stayed unmatched. The CDR3 region is CASSPDRAGAEAFF. CDR3 bases: TGCGCCAGCAGCCCGGACAGGGCCGGAGCTGAAGCTTTCTTT.

The rearrangement uses TRBV6-5 and TRBJ2-1, with D possibly TRBD1 on 8 matching bases. The CDR3 loop spans 16 amino acids. The V end was cut by 0 bases, the J end by 5 bases, with 14 bases between. The V gene's germline CDR1 is MNHEY and CDR2 SVGAGI. The CDR3 DNA reads TGTGCCAGCAGTTACTCGAACAGGGGGGGAGACAATGAGCAGTTCTTC. Its translation is CASSYSNRGGDNEQFF.

This clone showed up many times. The gene calls are TRBV27 and TRBJ2-6; D remains unclear. The length of the CDR3 is 16 residues. CDR1 MNHEY and CDR2 SMNVEV come from the germline V gene (reference sequence). The V and J ends lost 5 bases and 1 base respectively, with 12 bases between them. CDR3 bases: TGTGCCAGCAGTCTCCGACTGGGTTCTGGGGCCAACGTCCTGACTTTC. Amino acids: CASSLRLGSGANVLTF.

The chain joins TRBV6-2 or TRBV6-3 to TRBJ1-1; D is ambiguous. The CDR3 has 13 residues. Between the trimmed V and J ends, which lost 5 bases and 11 bases, there was a span of 18 bases. The germline V gene encodes CDR1 MNHEY and CDR2 SVGEGT. The CDR3 coding sequence is TGTGCCAGCAGTCCCGAATGGGCGTCAAGGGCTTTCTTT. This translates into CASSPEWASRAFF.

The chain is built from TRBV24-1 and TRBJ2-5; 7 positions agree with TRBD1. V trimming: 4 bases; J trimming: 3 bases; junction bases outside the gene matches: 10. This CDR3 is built from 16 residues. Germline CDR1 is KGHDR and CDR2 is SFDVKD. This CDR3 reads CATSEDHRGTEETQYF. The DNA for the CDR3 is TGTGCCACCAGTGAGGACCACAGGGGAACAGAAGAGACCCAGTACTTC.

The V and J genes are TRBV9 and TRBJ2-7; TRBD2 agrees at 8 bases. After removal of 0 bases from V and 7 bases from J, the junction contained 9 bases not matched to a gene. CDR1 is SGDLS, CDR2 YYNGEE, per germline. The CDR3 sequence is 15 residues long. The CDR3 sequence is CASSVDLAGTPEQYF. In DNA form, the CDR3 reads TGTGCCAGCAGCGTAGATCTAGCGGGCACCCCAGAGCAGTACTTC.